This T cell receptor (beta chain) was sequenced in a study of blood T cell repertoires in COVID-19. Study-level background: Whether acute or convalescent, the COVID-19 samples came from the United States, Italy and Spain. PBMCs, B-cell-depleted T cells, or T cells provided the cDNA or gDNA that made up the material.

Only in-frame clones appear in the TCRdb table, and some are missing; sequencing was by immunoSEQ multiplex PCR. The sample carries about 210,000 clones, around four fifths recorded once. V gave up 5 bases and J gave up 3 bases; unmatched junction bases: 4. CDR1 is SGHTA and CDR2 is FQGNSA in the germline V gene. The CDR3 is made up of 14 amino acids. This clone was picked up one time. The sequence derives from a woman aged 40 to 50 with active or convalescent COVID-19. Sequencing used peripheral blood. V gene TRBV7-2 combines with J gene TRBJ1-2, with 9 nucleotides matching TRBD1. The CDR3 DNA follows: TGTGCCAGCAGCCCTCGGACAGGGGACTATGGCTACACCTTC. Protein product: CASSPRTGDYGYTF.